This TCR beta chain was recorded in a study of shared clonotypes between healthy human individuals. Naive CD8 isolation took CD45RO-negative cells positively selected for CCR7 and excluded terminally differentiated effector memory CD45RA+ cells. Method: immunoSEQ multiplex PCR; TCRdb's copy keeps in-frame clones and lacks some. Of roughly 850,000 clones listed, 90% to 98% are singletons. V shed 4 bases and J 0 bases; nucleotides not matched to a gene: 9. In germline, CDR1 is SGDLS, CDR2 YYNGEE. The CDR3 has 17 amino acids. Material for sequencing was naive CD8+ T cells sorted from blood. This chain connects TRBV9 to TRBJ2-1, with 8 bases fitting TRBD2. The sequence derives from a man in his thirties or forties in good health. CDR3 sequence reads: CASSNPLAGSSYNEQFF. The CDR3 DNA is TGTGCCAGCAGCAACCCGTTAGCGGGAAGCTCCTACAATGAGCAGTTCTTC.